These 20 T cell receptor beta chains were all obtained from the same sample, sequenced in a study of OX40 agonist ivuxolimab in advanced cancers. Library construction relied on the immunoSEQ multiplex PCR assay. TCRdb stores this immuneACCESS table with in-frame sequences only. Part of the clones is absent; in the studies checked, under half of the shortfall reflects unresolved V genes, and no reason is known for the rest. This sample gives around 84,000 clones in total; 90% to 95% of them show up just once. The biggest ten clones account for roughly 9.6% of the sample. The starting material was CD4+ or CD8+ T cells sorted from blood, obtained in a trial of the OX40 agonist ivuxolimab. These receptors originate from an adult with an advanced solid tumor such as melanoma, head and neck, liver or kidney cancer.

CDR3 sequence (DNA): TGTGCCAGCAGTCCCAGGCCACTAGGTAACTACGAGCAGTACTTC. It yields the protein CASSPRPLGNYEQYF. The rearrangement joins TRBV27 to TRBJ2-7, with D possibly TRBD2 on 5 matching bases. The length of the CDR3 is 15 residues. Looked up from germline, CDR1 is MNHEY and CDR2 is SMNVEV (reference sequence). V gave up 5 bases and J gave up 3 bases, with 17 bases separating them.

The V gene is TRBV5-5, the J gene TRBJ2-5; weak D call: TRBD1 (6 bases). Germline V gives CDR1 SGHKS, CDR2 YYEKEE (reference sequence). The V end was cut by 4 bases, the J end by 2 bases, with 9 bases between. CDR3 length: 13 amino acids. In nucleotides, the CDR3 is TGTGCCAGCAGCCCCCAGGGGCAAGAGACCCAGTACTTC. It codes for CASSPQGQETQYF.

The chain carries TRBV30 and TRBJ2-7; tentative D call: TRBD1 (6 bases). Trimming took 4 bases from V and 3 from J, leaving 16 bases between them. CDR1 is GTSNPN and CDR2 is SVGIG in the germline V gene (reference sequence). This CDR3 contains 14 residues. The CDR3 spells CAWIRPDRIYEQYF. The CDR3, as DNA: TGTGCCTGGATCCGCCCGGACAGAATCTACGAGCAGTACTTC.

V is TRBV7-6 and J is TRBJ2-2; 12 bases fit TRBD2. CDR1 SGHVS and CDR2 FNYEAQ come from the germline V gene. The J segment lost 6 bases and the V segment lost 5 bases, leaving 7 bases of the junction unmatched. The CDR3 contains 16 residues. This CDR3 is CASSLSSGRASGELFF. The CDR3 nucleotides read TGTGCCAGCAGCCTTTCTAGCGGGAGGGCGTCCGGGGAGCTGTTTTTT. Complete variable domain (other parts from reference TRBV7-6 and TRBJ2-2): GAGVSQSPRYKVTKRGQDVALRCDPISGHVSLYWYRQALGQGPEFLTYFNYEAQQDKSGLPNDRFSAERPEGSISTLTIQRTEQRDSAMYRCASSLSSGRASGELFFGEGSRLTVL.

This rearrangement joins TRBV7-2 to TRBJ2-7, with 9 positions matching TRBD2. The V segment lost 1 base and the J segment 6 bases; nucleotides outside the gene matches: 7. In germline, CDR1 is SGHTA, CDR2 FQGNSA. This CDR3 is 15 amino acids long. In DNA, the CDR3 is TGTGCCAGCAGCTTAGTGGCGGGAGGGCCATCCGAGCAGTACTTC. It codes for CASSLVAGGPSEQYF. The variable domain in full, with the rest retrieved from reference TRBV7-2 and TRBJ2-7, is GAGVSQSPSNKVTEKGKDVELRCDPISGHTALYWYRQSLGQGLEFLIYFQGNSAPDKSGLPSDRFSAERTGGSVSTLTIQRTQQEDSAVYLCASSLVAGGPSEQYFGPGTRLTVT.

CDR3 in DNA: TGTGCCAGCAGTTACAGGGACACCGGGGAGCTGTTTTTT. Translating gives CASSYRDTGELFF. The chain joins TRBV6-5 to TRBJ2-2, with D unresolved. The CDR3 is 13 residues long. V dropped 2 bases and J dropped 3 bases, with 4 bases sitting between them. The germline V gene has CDR1 MNHEY and CDR2 SVGAGI.

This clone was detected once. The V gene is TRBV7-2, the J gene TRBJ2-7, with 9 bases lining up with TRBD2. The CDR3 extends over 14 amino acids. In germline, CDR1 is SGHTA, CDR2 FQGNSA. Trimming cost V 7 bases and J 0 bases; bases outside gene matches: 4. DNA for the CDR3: TGTGCCAGCATGGGGACTAGCTACTCCTACGAGCAGTACTTC. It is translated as CASMGTSYSYEQYF.

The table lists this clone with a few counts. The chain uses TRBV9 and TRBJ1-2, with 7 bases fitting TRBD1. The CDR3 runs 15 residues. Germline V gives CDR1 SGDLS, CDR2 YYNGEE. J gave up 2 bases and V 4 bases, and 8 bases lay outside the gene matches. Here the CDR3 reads CASSPTGTANYGYTF. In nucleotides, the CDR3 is TGTGCCAGCAGCCCGACGGGGACAGCAAACTATGGCTACACCTTC.

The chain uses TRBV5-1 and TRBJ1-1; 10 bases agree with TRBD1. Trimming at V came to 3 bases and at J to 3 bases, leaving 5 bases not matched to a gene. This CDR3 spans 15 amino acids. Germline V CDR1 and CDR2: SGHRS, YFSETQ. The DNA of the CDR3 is TGCGCCAGCAGCTCACAGGACAGGGGGGACACTGAAGCTTTCTTT. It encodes CASSSQDRGDTEAFF. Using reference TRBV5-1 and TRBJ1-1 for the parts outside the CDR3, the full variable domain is KAGVTQTPRYLIKTRGQQVTLSCSPISGHRSVSWYQQTPGQGLQFLFEYFSETQRNKGNFPGRFSGRQFSNSRSEMNVSTLELGDSALYLCASSSQDRGDTEAFFGQGTRLTVV.

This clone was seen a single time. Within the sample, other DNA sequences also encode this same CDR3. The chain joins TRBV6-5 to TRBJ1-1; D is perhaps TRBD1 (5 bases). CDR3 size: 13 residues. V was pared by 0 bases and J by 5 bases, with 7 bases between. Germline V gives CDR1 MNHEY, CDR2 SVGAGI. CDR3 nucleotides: TGTGCCAGCAGTTACTCGGGGGGGACTGAAGCTTTCTTT. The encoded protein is CASSYSGGTEAFF.

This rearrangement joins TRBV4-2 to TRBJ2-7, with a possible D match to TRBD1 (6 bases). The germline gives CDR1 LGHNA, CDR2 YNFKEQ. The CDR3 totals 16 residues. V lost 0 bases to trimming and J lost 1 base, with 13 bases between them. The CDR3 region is CASSQESQGKSYEQYF. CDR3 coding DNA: TGTGCCAGCAGCCAAGAATCGCAGGGGAAATCCTACGAGCAGTACTTC.

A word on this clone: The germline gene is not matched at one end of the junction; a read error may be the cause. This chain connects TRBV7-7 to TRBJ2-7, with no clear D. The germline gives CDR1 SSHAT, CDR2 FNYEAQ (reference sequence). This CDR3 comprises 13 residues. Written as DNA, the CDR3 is TGTGCTAGCAGCTTATCAGGACGCCGCGAGCAGTACTTC. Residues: CASSLSGRREQYF.

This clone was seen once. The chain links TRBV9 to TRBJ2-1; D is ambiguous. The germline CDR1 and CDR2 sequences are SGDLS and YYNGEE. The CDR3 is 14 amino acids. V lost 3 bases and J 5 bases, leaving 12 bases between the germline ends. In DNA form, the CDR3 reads TGTGCCAGCAGCGGAAACGGAGTGAACAATGAGCAGTTCTTC. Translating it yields CASSGNGVNNEQFF.

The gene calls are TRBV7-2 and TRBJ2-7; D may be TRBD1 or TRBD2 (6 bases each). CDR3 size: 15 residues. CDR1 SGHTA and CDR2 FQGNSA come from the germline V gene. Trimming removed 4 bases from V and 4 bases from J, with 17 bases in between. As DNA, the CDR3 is TGTGCCAGCAGCTCCCTTGGAGGGGGAGTGTACGAGCAGTACTTC. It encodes CASSSLGGGVYEQYF.

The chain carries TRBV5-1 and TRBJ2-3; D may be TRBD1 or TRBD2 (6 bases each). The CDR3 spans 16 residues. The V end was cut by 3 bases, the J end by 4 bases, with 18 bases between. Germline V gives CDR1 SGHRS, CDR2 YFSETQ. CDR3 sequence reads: CASSSETGAEADTQYF. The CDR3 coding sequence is TGCGCCAGCAGCTCAGAAACGGGGGCCGAGGCAGATACGCAGTATTTT. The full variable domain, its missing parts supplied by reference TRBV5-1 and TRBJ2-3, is KAGVTQTPRYLIKTRGQQVTLSCSPISGHRSVSWYQQTPGQGLQFLFEYFSETQRNKGNFPGRFSGRQFSNSRSEMNVSTLELGDSALYLCASSSETGAEADTQYFGPGTRLTVL.

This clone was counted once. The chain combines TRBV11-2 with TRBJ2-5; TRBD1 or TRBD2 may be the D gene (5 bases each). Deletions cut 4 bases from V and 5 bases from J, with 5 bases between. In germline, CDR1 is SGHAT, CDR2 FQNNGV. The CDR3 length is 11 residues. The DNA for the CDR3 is TGTGCCAGCAGCTGGGGGGAGACCCAGTACTTC. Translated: CASSWGETQYF.

The CDR3 nucleotides read TGTGCCTGGAGTGTAGGATGGCGGGAGACCTACAATGAGCAGTTCTTC. Amino acids: CAWSVGWRETYNEQFF. The chain couples TRBV30 to TRBJ2-1; 7 nucleotides agree with TRBD2. The CDR3 loop spans 16 amino acids. Germline loops: CDR1 GTSNPN, CDR2 SVGIG (reference sequence). The J segment lost 2 bases and the V segment lost 0 bases, leaving 7 bases of the junction unmatched.

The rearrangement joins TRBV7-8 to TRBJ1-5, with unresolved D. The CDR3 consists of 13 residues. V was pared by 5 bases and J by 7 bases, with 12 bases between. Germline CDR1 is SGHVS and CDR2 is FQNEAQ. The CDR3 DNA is TGTGCCAGCAGCCCAACGGCCGGGCAGCCCCAGCATTTT. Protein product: CASSPTAGQPQHF.

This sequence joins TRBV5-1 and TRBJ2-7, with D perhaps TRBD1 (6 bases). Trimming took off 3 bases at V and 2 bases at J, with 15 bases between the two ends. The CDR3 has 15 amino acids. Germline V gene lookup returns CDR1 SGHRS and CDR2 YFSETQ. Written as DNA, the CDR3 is TGCGCCAGCAGCTCTCTGGCAGGGGAAGCCTACGAGCAGTACTTC. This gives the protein CASSSLAGEAYEQYF.

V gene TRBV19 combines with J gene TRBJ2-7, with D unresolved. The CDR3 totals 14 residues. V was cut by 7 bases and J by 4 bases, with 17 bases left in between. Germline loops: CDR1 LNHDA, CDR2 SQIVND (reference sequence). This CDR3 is CASKASEFSYEQYF. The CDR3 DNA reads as TGTGCCAGTAAGGCCAGTGAGTTTTCTTACGAGCAGTACTTC.